This T cell receptor beta chain was profiled in a study of T cell responses to AZD1222 COVID-19 vaccine. Germline CDR1 and CDR2: SNHLY and FYNNEI. The CDR3 has 13 amino acids. The V gene end was trimmed by 6 bases and the J gene end by 8 bases; junction bases not matched to a gene: 7. Generated by immunoSEQ multiplex PCR, the TCRdb table keeps only in-frame clones and is missing some. The data contain 150,000 to 200,000 clones, 85% to 95% of them seen just once; the ten biggest clones take up 1% to 1.5%. This rearrangement joins TRBV2 to TRBJ1-2; 9 nucleotides agree with TRBD1. Sample: peripheral blood, taken on day 0 of AZD1222 vaccination. The source of this sequence is an adult in good health. CDR3 region: CASRAQGARGYTF. In DNA, the CDR3 is TGTGCCAGCAGAGCACAGGGGGCGCGGGGCTACACCTTC.